This T cell receptor beta chain derives from a study of T cells in localized non-small cell lung cancer. Notes on the study in general: Density of T cells in blood, when higher, went with longer overall survival. Tumor showed lower T cell clonality than uninvolved adjacent lung, where it was highest. Sequencing covered just one tumor region, so heterogeneity cannot be ruled out.

Remarks on this clone: Its matching antigen is unknown.

Repertoires were generated with immunoSEQ multiplex PCR, while TCRdb's copy carries only in-frame clones and drops some. This sample has about 91,000 clones, with about nine tenths found just once. The germline gives CDR1 LGHNA, CDR2 YSLEER. CDR3 length: 13 amino acids. Deletions cut 3 bases from V and 10 bases from J, with 12 bases between. The rearrangement uses TRBV4-3 and TRBJ1-4; D is perhaps TRBD1 (6 bases). Specimen: peripheral blood, collected before any cancer treatment. The receptor's source is a man aged 40 to 69 with stage I squamous cell lung carcinoma. The CDR3 sequence is CASSQVTGRKLFF. CDR3 coding DNA: TGCGCCAGCAGCCAGGTGACAGGACGAAAACTGTTTTTT.